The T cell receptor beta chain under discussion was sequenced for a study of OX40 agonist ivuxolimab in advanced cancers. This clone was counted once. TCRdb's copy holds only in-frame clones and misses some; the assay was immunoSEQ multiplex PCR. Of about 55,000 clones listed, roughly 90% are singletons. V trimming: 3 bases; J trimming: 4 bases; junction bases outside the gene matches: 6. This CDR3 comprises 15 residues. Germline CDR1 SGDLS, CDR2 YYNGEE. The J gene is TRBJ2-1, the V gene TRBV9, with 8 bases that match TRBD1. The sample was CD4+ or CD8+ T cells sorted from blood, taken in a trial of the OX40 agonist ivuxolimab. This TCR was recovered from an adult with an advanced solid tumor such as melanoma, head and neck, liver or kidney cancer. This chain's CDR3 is CASSAGQGSYNEQFF. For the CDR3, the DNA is TGTGCCAGCAGCGCCGGACAGGGCTCATACAATGAGCAGTTCTTC.